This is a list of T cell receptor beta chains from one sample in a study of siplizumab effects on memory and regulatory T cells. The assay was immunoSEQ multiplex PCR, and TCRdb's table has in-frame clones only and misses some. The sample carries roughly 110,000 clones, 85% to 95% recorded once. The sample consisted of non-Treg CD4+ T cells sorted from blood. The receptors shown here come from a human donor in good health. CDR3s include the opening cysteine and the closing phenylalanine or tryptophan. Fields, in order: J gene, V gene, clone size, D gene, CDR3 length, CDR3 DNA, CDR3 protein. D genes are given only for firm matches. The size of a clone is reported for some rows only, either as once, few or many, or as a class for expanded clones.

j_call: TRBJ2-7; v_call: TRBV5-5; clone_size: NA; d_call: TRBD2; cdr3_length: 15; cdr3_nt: TGTGCCAGCAAGATAAGCGGGGGGGCCCAATACGAGCAGTACTTC; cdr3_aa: CASKISGGAQYEQYF
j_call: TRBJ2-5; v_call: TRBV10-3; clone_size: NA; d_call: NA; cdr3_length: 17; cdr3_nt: TGTGCCATCAGTTTCCTTCCCAGGGGTTCTACGCAAGAGACCCAGTACTTC; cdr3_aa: CAISFLPRGSTQETQYF
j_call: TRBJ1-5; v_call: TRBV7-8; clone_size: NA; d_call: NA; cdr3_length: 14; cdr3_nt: TGTGCCAGCAGCTCACAGGGAAGGAATCAGCCCCAGCATTTT; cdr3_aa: CASSSQGRNQPQHF
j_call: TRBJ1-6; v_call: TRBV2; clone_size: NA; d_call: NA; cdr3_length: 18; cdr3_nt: TGTGCCAGCAGTACACGGACAAGGGATAGCTCCTATAATTCACCCCTCCACTTT; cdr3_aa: CASSTRTRDSSYNSPLHF
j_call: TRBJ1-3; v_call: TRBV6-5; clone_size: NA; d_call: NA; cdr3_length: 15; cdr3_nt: TGTGCCAGCAGTTACTACTCAGGGTCTGGAAACACCATATATTTT; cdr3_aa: CASSYYSGSGNTIYF
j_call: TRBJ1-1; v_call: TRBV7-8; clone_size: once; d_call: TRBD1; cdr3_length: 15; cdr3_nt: TGTGCCAGCAGCTCGGGACAGTTAATGAACACTGAAGCTTTCTTT; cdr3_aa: CASSSGQLMNTEAFF
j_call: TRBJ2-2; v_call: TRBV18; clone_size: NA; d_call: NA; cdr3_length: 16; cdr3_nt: TGTGCCAGCTCACCACTTGGGCAGGCGAACACCGGGGAGCTGTTTTTT; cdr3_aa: CASSPLGQANTGELFF
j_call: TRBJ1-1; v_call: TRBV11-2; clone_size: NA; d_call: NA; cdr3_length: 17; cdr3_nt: TGTGCCAGCAGCTTATTGGGTCTTGGGGGTTACAAGACTGAAGCTTTCTTT; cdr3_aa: CASSLLGLGGYKTEAFF
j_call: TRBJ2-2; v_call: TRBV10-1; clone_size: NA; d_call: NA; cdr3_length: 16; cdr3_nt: TGCGCCAGCAGTGAGCGGCGGGTAGCGAACACCGGGGAGCTGTTTTTT; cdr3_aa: CASSERRVANTGELFF
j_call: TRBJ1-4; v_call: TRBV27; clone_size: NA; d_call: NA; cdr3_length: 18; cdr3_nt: TGTGCCAGCAGTTTATCTCCCTCTCTCGTAAAATTGGGGGAAAAACTGTTTTTT; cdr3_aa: CASSLSPSLVKLGEKLFF
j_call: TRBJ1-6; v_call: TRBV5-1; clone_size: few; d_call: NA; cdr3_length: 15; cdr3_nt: TGCGCCAGCAGCTTGGCCGGGTCCACGTTATCACCCCTCCACTTT; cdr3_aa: CASSLAGSTLSPLHF
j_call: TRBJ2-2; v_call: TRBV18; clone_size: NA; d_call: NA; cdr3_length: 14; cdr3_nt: TGTGCCAGCTCACTCGGCCTGAACACCGGGGAGCTGTTTTTT; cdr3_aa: CASSLGLNTGELFF
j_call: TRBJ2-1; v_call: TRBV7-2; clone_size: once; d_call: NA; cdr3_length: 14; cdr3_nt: TGTGCCAGCAGCTTAGCCCGCGAGGACGGGGAGCAGTTCTTC; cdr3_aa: CASSLAREDGEQFF
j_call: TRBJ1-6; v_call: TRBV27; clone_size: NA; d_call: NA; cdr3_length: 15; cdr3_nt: TGTGCCAGCAGTTTATCGAGTGGGACTTATTCACCCCTCTACTTT; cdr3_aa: CASSLSSGTYSPLYF
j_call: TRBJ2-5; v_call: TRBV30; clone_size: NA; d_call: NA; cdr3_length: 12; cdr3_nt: TGTGCCTGGAGCCCGTTAGGAGAGACCCAGTACTTC; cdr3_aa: CAWSPLGETQYF
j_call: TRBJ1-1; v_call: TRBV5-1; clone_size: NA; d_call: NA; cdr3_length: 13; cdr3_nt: TGCGCCAGCAGCCCACAGACAAACACTGAAGCTTTCTTT; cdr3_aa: CASSPQTNTEAFF
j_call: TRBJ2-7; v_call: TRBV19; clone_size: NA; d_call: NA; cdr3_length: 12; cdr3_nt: TGTGCCAGTAGTTCTAACTCCTACGAGCAGTACTTC; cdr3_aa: CASSSNSYEQYF
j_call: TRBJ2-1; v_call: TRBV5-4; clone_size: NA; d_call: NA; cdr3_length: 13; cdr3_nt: TGTGCCAGCAGCTTTGGGGGCGGAGATTCGGAGTTCTTC; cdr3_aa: CASSFGGGDSEFF
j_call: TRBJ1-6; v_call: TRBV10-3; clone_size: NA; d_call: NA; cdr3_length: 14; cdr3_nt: TGTGCCATCAGTGAGTCGGGTAATAATTCACCCCTCCACTTT; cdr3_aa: CAISESGNNSPLHF
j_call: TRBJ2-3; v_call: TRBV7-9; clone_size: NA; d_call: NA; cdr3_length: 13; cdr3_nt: TGTGCCAGCAGCTTGGGATTTACAGATACGCAGTATTTT; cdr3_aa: CASSLGFTDTQYF
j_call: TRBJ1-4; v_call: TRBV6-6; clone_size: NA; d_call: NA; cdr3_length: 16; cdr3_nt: TGTGCCAGCAGGCGCGGGGGGATAGGGGCTAATGAAAAACTGTTTTTT; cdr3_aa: CASRRGGIGANEKLFF
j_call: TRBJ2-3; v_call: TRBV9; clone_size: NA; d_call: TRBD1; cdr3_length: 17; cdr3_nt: TGTGCCAGCAGCGTCGGGACAGGGGGCTTGAGCACAGATACGCAGTATTTT; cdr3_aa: CASSVGTGGLSTDTQYF
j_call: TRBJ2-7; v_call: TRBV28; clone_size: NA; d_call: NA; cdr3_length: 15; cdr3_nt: TGTGCCAGCAGTTCCTCTGGCGCGGGTTCCTACGAGCAGTACTTC; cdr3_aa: CASSSSGAGSYEQYF
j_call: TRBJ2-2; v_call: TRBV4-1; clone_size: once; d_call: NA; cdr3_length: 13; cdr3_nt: TGCGCCAGCAGCCAACTATACACCGGGGAGCTGTTTTTT; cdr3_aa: CASSQLYTGELFF
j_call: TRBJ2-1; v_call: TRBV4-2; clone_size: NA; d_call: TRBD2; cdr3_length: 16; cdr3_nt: TGTGCCAGCAGCCAAGAAGGGACTAGCGTGGACAATGAGCAGTTCTTC; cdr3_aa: CASSQEGTSVDNEQFF
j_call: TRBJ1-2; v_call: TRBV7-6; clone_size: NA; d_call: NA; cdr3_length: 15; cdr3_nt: TGTGCTAGCAGCTTAGCGCAGGGACCTAACTATGGCTACACCTTC; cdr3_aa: CASSLAQGPNYGYTF
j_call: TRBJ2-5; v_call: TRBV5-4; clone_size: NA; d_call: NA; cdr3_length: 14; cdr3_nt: TGTGCCAGCACCATTGGGACGGTTCAAGAGACCCAGTACTTC; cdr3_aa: CASTIGTVQETQYF
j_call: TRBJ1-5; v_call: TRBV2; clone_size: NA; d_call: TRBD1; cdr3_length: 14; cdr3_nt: TGTGCCAGCATGGGGGGACAGGGAAATCAGCCCCAGCATTTT; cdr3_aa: CASMGGQGNQPQHF
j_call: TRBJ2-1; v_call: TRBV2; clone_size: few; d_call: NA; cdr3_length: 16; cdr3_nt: TGTGCCAGCGTTGAGAAGACTGTAAGCTCCTACAATGAGCAGTTCTTC; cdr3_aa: CASVEKTVSSYNEQFF
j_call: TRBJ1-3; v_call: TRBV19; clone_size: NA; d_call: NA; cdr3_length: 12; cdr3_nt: TGTGCTACAGCCGTCTCTGGAAACACCATATATTTT; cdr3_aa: CATAVSGNTIYF
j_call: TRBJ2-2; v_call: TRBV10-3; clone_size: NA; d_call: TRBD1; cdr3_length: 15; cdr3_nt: TGTGCCATCTCCAAGGGGGCGCAGAACACCGGGGAGCTGTTTTTT; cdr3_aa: CAISKGAQNTGELFF
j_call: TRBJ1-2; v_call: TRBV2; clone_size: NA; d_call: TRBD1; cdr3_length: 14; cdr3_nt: TGTGCCAGCAGAACCGGGACAGGGGTCTATGGCTACACCTTC; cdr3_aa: CASRTGTGVYGYTF
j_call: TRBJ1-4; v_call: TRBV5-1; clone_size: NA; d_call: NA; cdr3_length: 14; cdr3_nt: TGCGCCAGCAGCTTCAGGGGAGCTAATGAAAAACTGTTTTTT; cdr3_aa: CASSFRGANEKLFF
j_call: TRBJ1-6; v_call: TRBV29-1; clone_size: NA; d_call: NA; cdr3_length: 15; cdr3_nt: TGCAGCGTTTACGACTCAAGCTCCTATAATTCACCCCTCCACTTT; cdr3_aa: CSVYDSSSYNSPLHF
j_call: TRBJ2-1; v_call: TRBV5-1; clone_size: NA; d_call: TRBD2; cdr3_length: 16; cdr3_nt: TGCGCCAGCAGCACCGGGGTAGCGGGGGGATACAATGAGCAGTTCTTC; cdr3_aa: CASSTGVAGGYNEQFF
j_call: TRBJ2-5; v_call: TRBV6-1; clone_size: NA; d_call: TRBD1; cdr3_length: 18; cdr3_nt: TGTGCCAGCAGTGAACACCGGGACAGGGACGTCATCAAAGAGACCCAGTACTTC; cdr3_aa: CASSEHRDRDVIKETQYF
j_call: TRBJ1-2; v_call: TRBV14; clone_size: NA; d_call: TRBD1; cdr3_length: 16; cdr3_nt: TGTGCCAGCAGCCAAGATCTGGGACAGGGAAACTATGGCTACACCTTC; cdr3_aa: CASSQDLGQGNYGYTF
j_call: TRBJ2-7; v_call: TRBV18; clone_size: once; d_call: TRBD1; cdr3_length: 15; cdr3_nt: TGTGCCAGCTCACCAGGGGGGACAGGGGCGTTCGAGCAGTACTTC; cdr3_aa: CASSPGGTGAFEQYF
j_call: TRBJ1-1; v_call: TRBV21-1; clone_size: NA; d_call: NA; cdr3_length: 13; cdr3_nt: TGTGCCAAAAGGGGGCACGGGAACACTGAAGCTTTCTTT; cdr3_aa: CAKRGHGNTEAFF
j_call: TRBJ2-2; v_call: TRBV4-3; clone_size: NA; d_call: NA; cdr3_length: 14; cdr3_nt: TGCGCCAGCAGCCAAGACAGGTCCACCGGGGAGCTGTTTTTT; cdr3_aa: CASSQDRSTGELFF
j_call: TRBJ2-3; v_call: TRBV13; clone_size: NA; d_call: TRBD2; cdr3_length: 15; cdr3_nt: TGTGCCAGCTCGGAGCGGGGGATTAGCACAGATACGCAGTATTTT; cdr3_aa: CASSERGISTDTQYF
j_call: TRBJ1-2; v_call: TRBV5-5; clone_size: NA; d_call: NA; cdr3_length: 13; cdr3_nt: TGTGCCAGCAGCCGGGAGGGGGTAGGAGGCTACACCTTC; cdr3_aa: CASSREGVGGYTF
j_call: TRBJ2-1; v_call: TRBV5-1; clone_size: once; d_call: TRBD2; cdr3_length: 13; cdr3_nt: TGCGCCAGCAGCCCGACTAGCATCAATGAGCAGTTCTTC; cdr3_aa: CASSPTSINEQFF
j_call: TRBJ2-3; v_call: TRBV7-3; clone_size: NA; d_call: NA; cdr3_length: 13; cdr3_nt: TGTGCCAGCAGCTTAGGCGCTCCGGATACGCAGTATTTT; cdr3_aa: CASSLGAPDTQYF
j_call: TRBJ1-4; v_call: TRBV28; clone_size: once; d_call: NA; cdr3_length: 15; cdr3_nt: TGTGCCAGCAGTTCCCCGGTTTCGACTAATGAAAAACTGTTTTTT; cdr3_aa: CASSSPVSTNEKLFF
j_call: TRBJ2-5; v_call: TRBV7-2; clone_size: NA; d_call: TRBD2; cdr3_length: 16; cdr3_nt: TGTGCCAGCAGCTTCGTAGCGGGGTTAGATAGAGAGACCCAGTACTTC; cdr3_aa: CASSFVAGLDRETQYF
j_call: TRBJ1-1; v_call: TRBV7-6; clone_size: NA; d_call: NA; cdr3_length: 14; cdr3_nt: TGTGCCAGCAGCCCCCGACAGTGGAACACTGAAGCTTTCTTT; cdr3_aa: CASSPRQWNTEAFF
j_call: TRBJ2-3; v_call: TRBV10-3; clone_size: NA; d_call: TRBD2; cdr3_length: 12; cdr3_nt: TGTGCCTCCGGGGGGGGCACAGATACGCAGTATTTT; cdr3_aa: CASGGGTDTQYF
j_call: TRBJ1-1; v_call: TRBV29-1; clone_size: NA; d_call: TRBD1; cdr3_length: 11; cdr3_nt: TGCAGCGCAGACAGGGCCACTGAAGCTTTCTTT; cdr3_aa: CSADRATEAFF
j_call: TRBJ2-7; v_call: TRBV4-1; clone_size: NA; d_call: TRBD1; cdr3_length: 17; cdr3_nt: TGCGCCAGCAGCCAAGTATTCTCGAGGGACAGGTTTTACGAGCAGTACTTC; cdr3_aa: CASSQVFSRDRFYEQYF
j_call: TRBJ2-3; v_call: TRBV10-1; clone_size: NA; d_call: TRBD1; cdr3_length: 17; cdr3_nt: TGCGCCAGCAGTGAGTCCAGGACAGGGATGAGCACAGATACGCAGTATTTT; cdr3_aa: CASSESRTGMSTDTQYF
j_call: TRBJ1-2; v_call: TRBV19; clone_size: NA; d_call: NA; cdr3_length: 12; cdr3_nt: TGTGCCAGTAGTATCACTAACTATGGCTACACCTTC; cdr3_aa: CASSITNYGYTF
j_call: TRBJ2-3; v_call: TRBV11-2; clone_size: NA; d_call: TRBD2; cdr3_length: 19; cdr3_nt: TGTGCCAGCAGCCGAACACACTCCCCGGGGGGGTCTTCCACAGATACGCAGTATTTT; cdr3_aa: CASSRTHSPGGSSTDTQYF
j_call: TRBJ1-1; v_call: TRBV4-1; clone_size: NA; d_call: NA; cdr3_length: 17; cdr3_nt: TGCGCCAGCAGCCAAGATGCCCGGCAGGTCATGAACACTGAAGCTTTCTTT; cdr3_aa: CASSQDARQVMNTEAFF
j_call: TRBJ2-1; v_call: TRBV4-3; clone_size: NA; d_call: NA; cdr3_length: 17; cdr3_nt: TGCGCCAGCAGCCAGCTCTGGGGGCCAGGGGTATACAATGAGCAGTTCTTC; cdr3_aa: CASSQLWGPGVYNEQFF
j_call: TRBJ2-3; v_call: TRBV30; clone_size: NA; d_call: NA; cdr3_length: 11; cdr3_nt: TGTGCCTGGATTGTGCTGAATACGCAGTATTTT; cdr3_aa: CAWIVLNTQYF
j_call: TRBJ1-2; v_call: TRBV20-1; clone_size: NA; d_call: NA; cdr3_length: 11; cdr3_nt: TGCAGTGCTAGCGGTATCTATGGCTACACCTTC; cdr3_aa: CSASGIYGYTF
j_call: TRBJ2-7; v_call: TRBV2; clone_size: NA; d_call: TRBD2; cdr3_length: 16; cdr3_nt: TGTGCCAGCAGTCCTGGACTAGCGGGGACCTCCTACGAGCAGTACTTC; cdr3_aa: CASSPGLAGTSYEQYF
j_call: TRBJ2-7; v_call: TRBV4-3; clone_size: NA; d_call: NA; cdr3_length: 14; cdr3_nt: TGCGCCAGCAGCCAAAGCCAGGGCGATTACGAGCAGTACTTC; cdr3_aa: CASSQSQGDYEQYF